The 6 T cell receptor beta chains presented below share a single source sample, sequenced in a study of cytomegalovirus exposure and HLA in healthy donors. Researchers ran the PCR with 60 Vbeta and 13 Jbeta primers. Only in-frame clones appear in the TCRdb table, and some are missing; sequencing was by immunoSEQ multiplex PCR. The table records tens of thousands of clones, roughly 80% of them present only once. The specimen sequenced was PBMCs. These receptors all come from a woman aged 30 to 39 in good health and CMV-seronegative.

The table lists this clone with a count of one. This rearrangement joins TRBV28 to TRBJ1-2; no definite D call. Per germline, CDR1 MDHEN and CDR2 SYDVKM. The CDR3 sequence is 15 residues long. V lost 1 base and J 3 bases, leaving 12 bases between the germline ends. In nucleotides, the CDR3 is TGTGCCAGCAGTTTATCGGGGAAGACTTACTATGGCTACACCTTC. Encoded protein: CASSLSGKTYYGYTF.

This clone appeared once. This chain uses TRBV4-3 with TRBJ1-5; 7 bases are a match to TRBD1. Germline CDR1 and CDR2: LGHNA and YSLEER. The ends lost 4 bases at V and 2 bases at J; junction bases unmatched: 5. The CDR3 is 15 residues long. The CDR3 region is CASSRATGGNQPQHF. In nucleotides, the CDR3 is TGCGCCAGCAGCCGCGCTACAGGGGGCAATCAGCCCCAGCATTTT.

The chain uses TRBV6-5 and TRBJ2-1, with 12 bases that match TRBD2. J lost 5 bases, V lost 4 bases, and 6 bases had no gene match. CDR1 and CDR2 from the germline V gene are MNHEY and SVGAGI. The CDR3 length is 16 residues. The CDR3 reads CASSSWTSGDHNEQFF. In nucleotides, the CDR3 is TGTGCCAGCAGTTCCTGGACTAGCGGGGACCACAATGAGCAGTTCTTC.

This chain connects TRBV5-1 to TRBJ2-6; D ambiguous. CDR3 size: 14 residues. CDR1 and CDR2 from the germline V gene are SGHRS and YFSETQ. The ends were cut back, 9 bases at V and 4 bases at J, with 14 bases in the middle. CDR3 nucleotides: TGCGCCACTGGAGTGGGTAGAGGGGCCAACGTCCTGACTTTC. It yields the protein CATGVGRGANVLTF.

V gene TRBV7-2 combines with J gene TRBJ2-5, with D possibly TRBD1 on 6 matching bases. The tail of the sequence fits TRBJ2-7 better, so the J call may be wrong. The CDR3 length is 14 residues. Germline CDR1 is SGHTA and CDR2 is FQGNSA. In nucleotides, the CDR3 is TGTGCCAGCAGCTTAGCCCCAGGGGAACACGAGCAGTACTTC. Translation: CASSLAPGEHEQYF.

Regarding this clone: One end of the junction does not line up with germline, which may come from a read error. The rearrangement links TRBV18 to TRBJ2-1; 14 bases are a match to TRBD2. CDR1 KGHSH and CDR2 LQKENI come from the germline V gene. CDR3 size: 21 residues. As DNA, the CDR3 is TGTGCCAGCTTACCACCAAGGACGGCCGGGACTAGCGGGGGCCGGTACAATGAGCAGTTCTTC. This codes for CASLPPRTAGTSGGRYNEQFF.